This paragraph covers one T cell receptor beta chain sequence. The antigen remains unidentified. This specimen belongs to a study of Ad26.COV2.S vaccination and SARS-CoV-2 variants. Turning to the study itself: Ad26.COV2.S shots went into the muscle once or twice, 56 days apart.

This table comes from immunoSEQ multiplex PCR, and its TCRdb copy is limited to in-frame clones, with some not included. The profile shows 410,000 or so clones, about 90% of them singletons. Treatment defined: roughly 18 received Ad26.COV2.S at low or high dose, single or two shots; 5 received placebo; per-sample allocation not given. Day 63 after the first injection of vaccine or placebo was the sampling time. In the vaccine, an Ad26 vector expressed the SARS-CoV-2 spike of the Wuhan strain. The CDR3 is 17 residues long. Trimming cost V 2 bases and J 1 base; bases outside gene matches: 6. Germline V gene data show CDR1 as GTSNPN and CDR2 as SVGIG (reference sequence). General study findings and limits: Spike-specific responses of CD8+ and CD4+ T cells were reported to display substantial breadth after vaccination. Possible underestimation of total T cell responses by the TCR breadth and depth analyses was noted.

This chain joins TRBV30 and TRBJ2-3, with 13 bases aligning to TRBD2. The sequenced sample was peripheral blood, obtained in a trial of Ad26.COV2.S vaccine versus placebo. The clonotype was recovered from a person aged 18-65 years who received the Ad26.COV2.S COVID-19 vaccine or a placebo. This chain's CDR3 is CAWSPTGLAGGTDTQYF. The CDR3 bases are TGTGCCTGGAGTCCAACCGGACTAGCGGGGGGCACAGATACGCAGTATTTT. Together with reference TRBV30 and TRBJ2-3, the CDR3 gives the full variable domain: SQTIHQWPATLVQPVGSPLSLECTVEGTSNPNLYWYRQAAGRGLQLLFYSVGIGQISSEVPQNLSASRPQDRQFILSSKKLLLSDSGFYLCAWSPTGLAGGTDTQYFGPGTRLTVL.